This TCR beta chain derives from a study of cytotoxic CD8 clonotypes in ibrutinib-treated CLL. Study-level points and caveats: Public clonotypes occurred uncommonly; on treatment, they contracted or remained stable. Higher clonality was seen at ibrutinib response and a return toward baseline at progression. Age-matched healthy donor levels were exceeded by baseline clonality, which tracked circulating CD8+ T-cell counts.

The junction had 4 bases not matched to a gene; V was cut back by 4 bases and J by 7 bases. Germline V gives CDR1 SGHRS, CDR2 YFSETQ. The CDR3 is 14 amino acids. Concerning this clone itself: Its cognate antigen is unknown.

Sequencing was performed with immunoSEQ multiplex PCR; in TCRdb, only in-frame clones are kept and a portion is missing. The table lists about 160,000 clones, around nine tenths of them singletons. J is TRBJ2-7 and V is TRBV5-1, with TRBD2 identical over 14 bases. This TCR derives from a human donor with chronic lymphocytic leukemia. The sequenced sample was PBMCs, obtained at disease progression, from a patient treated with ibrutinib. CDR3 sequence: CASSQGLAGEEQYF. The CDR3 DNA sequence: TGCGCCAGCAGCCAGGGACTAGCGGGAGAAGAGCAGTACTTC.